The rows below give T cell receptor beta chains drawn from one sample of a study of metastatic and nonmetastatic thyroid tumors. TCRdb reassembled clones from the PCR reads with MiXCR. The sample shows about 53,000 clones, 20% to 25% of them seen only once. Sequencing was done on a sample of blood. Every receptor here comes from a female donor with papillary thyroid cancer or a benign thyroid nodule (not recorded which). Some clones in this sample may be carry-over from other donors' samples. Each CDR3 is given with its conserved first and last residue. Fields, in order: CDR3 length, J gene, V gene, D gene, clone size, CDR3 protein, CDR3 DNA. A D gene is named only where the DNA matches it firmly. The size entry is marked missing in some rows and otherwise reads once, few, many or a size class.

CDR3 length: 17; J gene: TRBJ2-1; V gene: TRBV6-2/TRBV6-3; D gene: TRBD2; clone size: few; CDR3 protein: CASSHPMVLAGLNEQFF; CDR3 DNA: TGTGCCAGCAGTCACCCTATGGTACTAGCGGGACTCAATGAGCAGTTCTTC
CDR3 length: 17; J gene: TRBJ2-1; V gene: TRBV27; D gene: TRBD2; clone size: many; CDR3 protein: CASSFRLEAGAFDEQFF; CDR3 DNA: TGTGCCAGCAGTTTTAGGTTAGAAGCGGGAGCGTTCGATGAGCAGTTCTTC
CDR3 length: 12; J gene: TRBJ2-2; V gene: TRBV6-2/TRBV6-3; D gene: -; clone size: many; CDR3 protein: CATQGNTGELFF; CDR3 DNA: TGTGCCACTCAGGGGAACACCGGGGAGCTGTTTTTT
CDR3 length: 15; J gene: TRBJ1-6; V gene: TRBV2; D gene: -; clone size: many; CDR3 protein: CASSNGQRLNSPLHF; CDR3 DNA: TGTGCCAGCAGCAATGGACAGAGACTTAATTCACCCCTCCACTTT
CDR3 length: 15; J gene: TRBJ2-5; V gene: TRBV6-1; D gene: TRBD2; clone size: -; CDR3 protein: CASSSKTSAQETQYF; CDR3 DNA: TGTGCCAGCAGCTCGAAGACTAGCGCCCAAGAGACCCAGTACTTC
CDR3 length: 12; J gene: TRBJ2-7; V gene: TRBV11-2; D gene: -; clone size: -; CDR3 protein: CASNTVSYQQYF; CDR3 DNA: TGTGCCAGCAATACAGTTTCCTACCAGCAGTACTTC
CDR3 length: 13; J gene: TRBJ1-2; V gene: TRBV20-1; D gene: -; clone size: many; CDR3 protein: CSARDRGAGGYTF; CDR3 DNA: TGCAGTGCTAGAGATCGCGGAGCAGGAGGCTACACCTTC
CDR3 length: 16; J gene: TRBJ2-1; V gene: TRBV27; D gene: TRBD2; clone size: many; CDR3 protein: CASSPVLAGGPGEQFF; CDR3 DNA: TGTGCCAGCAGTCCAGTCCTAGCGGGAGGGCCCGGTGAGCAGTTCTTC
CDR3 length: 13; J gene: TRBJ1-2; V gene: TRBV28; D gene: -; clone size: many; CDR3 protein: CASSLGRNYGYTF; CDR3 DNA: TGTGCCAGCAGTTTGGGTAGGAACTATGGCTACACCTTC
CDR3 length: 13; J gene: TRBJ2-7; V gene: TRBV5-1; D gene: -; clone size: few; CDR3 protein: CASSLAGVGEQYF; CDR3 DNA: TGCGCCAGCAGCTTGGCAGGGGTGGGGGAGCAGTACTTC
CDR3 length: 15; J gene: TRBJ1-6; V gene: TRBV6-1; D gene: -; clone size: many; CDR3 protein: CASSEASGRDSPLHF; CDR3 DNA: TGTGCCAGCAGTGAAGCCTCGGGTCGGGATTCACCCCTCCACTTT
CDR3 length: 14; J gene: TRBJ1-5; V gene: TRBV28; D gene: -; clone size: many; CDR3 protein: CASTDVRKNQPQHF; CDR3 DNA: TGTGCCAGCACCGACGTTCGGAAAAATCAGCCCCAGCATTTT
CDR3 length: 13; J gene: TRBJ1-1; V gene: TRBV29-1; D gene: TRBD1; clone size: many; CDR3 protein: CSVDRAATTEAFF; CDR3 DNA: TGCAGCGTCGACAGGGCAGCTACCACTGAAGCTTTCTTT
CDR3 length: 12; J gene: TRBJ1-1; V gene: TRBV7-6; D gene: -; clone size: -; CDR3 protein: CASSLDSVEAFF; CDR3 DNA: TGTGCCAGCAGCTTAGACAGCGTCGAAGCTTTCTTT
CDR3 length: 16; J gene: TRBJ2-3; V gene: TRBV27; D gene: TRBD2; clone size: many; CDR3 protein: CASSFLAGKVPDTQYF; CDR3 DNA: TGTGCCAGCAGTTTTCTAGCGGGAAAGGTTCCAGATACGCAGTATTTT
CDR3 length: 13; J gene: TRBJ1-2; V gene: TRBV5-1; D gene: -; clone size: -; CDR3 protein: CASSLIDGYGYTF; CDR3 DNA: TGCGCCAGCAGCTTAATTGACGGTTATGGCTACACCTTC
CDR3 length: 15; J gene: TRBJ2-7; V gene: TRBV3-1; D gene: TRBD2; clone size: many; CDR3 protein: CASSPEVAGSYEQYF; CDR3 DNA: TGTGCCAGCAGCCCCGAGGTAGCGGGCTCCTACGAGCAGTACTTC
CDR3 length: 15; J gene: TRBJ2-5; V gene: TRBV20-1; D gene: TRBD1; clone size: -; CDR3 protein: CSASQTGNGQETHYF; CDR3 DNA: TGCAGCGCCAGCCAGACAGGGAATGGCCAAGAGACCCATTACTTC
CDR3 length: 14; J gene: TRBJ2-1; V gene: TRBV19; D gene: -; clone size: many; CDR3 protein: CASKGRRYYNEQFF; CDR3 DNA: TGTGCCAGTAAGGGCAGGAGGTATTACAATGAGCAGTTCTTC
CDR3 length: 17; J gene: TRBJ2-3; V gene: TRBV28; D gene: -; clone size: -; CDR3 protein: CASSHGPLCASTDTQYF; CDR3 DNA: TGTGCCAGCAGTCACGGGCCCCTCTGCGCAAGCACAGATACGCAGTATTTT
CDR3 length: 13; J gene: TRBJ1-2; V gene: TRBV9; D gene: TRBD1; clone size: many; CDR3 protein: CASSQGTDYGYTF; CDR3 DNA: TGTGCCAGCAGCCAAGGGACAGACTATGGCTACACCTTC
CDR3 length: 11; J gene: TRBJ1-5; V gene: TRBV10-1; D gene: -; clone size: many; CDR3 protein: CASTPGGAQHF; CDR3 DNA: TGCGCCAGCACCCCCGGGGGGGCCCAGCATTTT
CDR3 length: 14; J gene: TRBJ2-7; V gene: TRBV28; D gene: -; clone size: many; CDR3 protein: CASSFARSSYEQYF; CDR3 DNA: TGTGCCAGCAGTTTCGCTAGAAGCTCCTACGAGCAGTACTTC
CDR3 length: 14; J gene: TRBJ2-7; V gene: TRBV9; D gene: TRBD1; clone size: many; CDR3 protein: CASSLGTGAFEQYF; CDR3 DNA: TGTGCCAGCAGCCTCGGGACAGGGGCGTTTGAGCAGTACTTC
CDR3 length: 13; J gene: TRBJ2-1; V gene: TRBV11-2; D gene: TRBD1; clone size: many; CDR3 protein: CASSLIDRGKQFF; CDR3 DNA: TGTGCCAGCAGCTTGATCGACAGGGGTAAGCAGTTCTTC
CDR3 length: 13; J gene: TRBJ1-5; V gene: TRBV12-3/TRBV12-4; D gene: -; clone size: -; CDR3 protein: CASSLGGMGPQHF; CDR3 DNA: TGTGCCAGCAGCTTAGGGGGGATGGGGCCCCAGCATTTT
CDR3 length: 13; J gene: TRBJ2-7; V gene: TRBV28; D gene: -; clone size: many; CDR3 protein: CASSRTASYEQYF; CDR3 DNA: TGTGCCAGCAGTCGGACTGCCTCCTACGAGCAGTACTTC
CDR3 length: 17; J gene: TRBJ2-1; V gene: TRBV20-1; D gene: TRBD2; clone size: many; CDR3 protein: CSASPTGTSRSYNEQFF; CDR3 DNA: TGCAGTGCTAGCCCCACTGGGACTAGCCGATCCTACAATGAGCAGTTCTTC
CDR3 length: 15; J gene: TRBJ2-7; V gene: TRBV9; D gene: -; clone size: many; CDR3 protein: CASSVEDSAPRGQYF; CDR3 DNA: TGTGCCAGCAGCGTAGAAGATAGCGCGCCCCGAGGGCAGTACTTC
CDR3 length: 14; J gene: TRBJ1-1; V gene: TRBV28; D gene: -; clone size: many; CDR3 protein: CASSPGPSNTEAFF; CDR3 DNA: TGTGCCAGCAGCCCGGGCCCTTCGAACACTGAAGCTTTCTTT
CDR3 length: 14; J gene: TRBJ1-4; V gene: TRBV6-5; D gene: -; clone size: many; CDR3 protein: CASSYLEVGEKLFF; CDR3 DNA: TGTGCCAGCAGTTATCTAGAAGTTGGTGAAAAACTGTTTTTT
CDR3 length: 16; J gene: TRBJ2-2; V gene: TRBV6-1; D gene: TRBD2; clone size: many; CDR3 protein: CASSGTSERHTGELFF; CDR3 DNA: TGTGCCAGCAGTGGCACTAGCGAGAGGCACACCGGGGAGCTGTTTTTT
CDR3 length: 12; J gene: TRBJ1-1; V gene: TRBV3-1; D gene: -; clone size: many; CDR3 protein: CASSPGRAEAFF; CDR3 DNA: TGTGCCAGCAGCCCTGGGCGGGCTGAAGCTTTCTTT
CDR3 length: 15; J gene: TRBJ2-7; V gene: TRBV19; D gene: -; clone size: many; CDR3 protein: CASSIEAGGAYEQYF; CDR3 DNA: TGTGCCAGTAGTATTGAGGCCGGGGGAGCTTACGAGCAGTACTTC
CDR3 length: 12; J gene: TRBJ1-1; V gene: TRBV11-2; D gene: -; clone size: many; CDR3 protein: CASSFGNTEAFF; CDR3 DNA: TGTGCCAGCAGCTTCGGGAACACTGAAGCTTTCTTT
CDR3 length: 12; J gene: TRBJ2-5; V gene: TRBV30; D gene: -; clone size: -; CDR3 protein: CAHRTRGETQYF; CDR3 DNA: TGTGCCCATAGGACACGAGGGGAGACCCAGTACTTC
CDR3 length: 15; J gene: TRBJ2-7; V gene: TRBV24-1; D gene: TRBD2; clone size: many; CDR3 protein: CATSDAGTSVYEQYF; CDR3 DNA: TGTGCCACCAGTGATGCCGGGACTAGCGTGTACGAGCAGTACTTC
CDR3 length: 12; J gene: TRBJ2-7; V gene: TRBV3-1; D gene: -; clone size: many; CDR3 protein: CASSRTSYEQYF; CDR3 DNA: TGTGCCAGCAGCCGGACCTCCTACGAGCAGTACTTC
CDR3 length: 15; J gene: TRBJ1-5; V gene: TRBV6-1; D gene: TRBD1; clone size: -; CDR3 protein: CAISRTGEGAQPHHF; CDR3 DNA: TGTGCCATCAGCAGGACAGGAGAAGGGGCTCAGCCCCATCATTTT
CDR3 length: 14; J gene: TRBJ2-2; V gene: TRBV6-1; D gene: -; clone size: many; CDR3 protein: CASSYSDGTGELFF; CDR3 DNA: TGTGCCAGCAGTTATTCCGACGGAACCGGGGAGCTGTTTTTT
CDR3 length: 15; J gene: TRBJ2-1; V gene: TRBV7-9; D gene: -; clone size: many; CDR3 protein: CASSLRIGGINEQFF; CDR3 DNA: TGTGCCAGCAGCCTCCGGATAGGCGGGATCAATGAGCAGTTCTTC
CDR3 length: 16; J gene: TRBJ2-7; V gene: TRBV20-1; D gene: -; clone size: many; CDR3 protein: CSARDGIGGRPYEQYF; CDR3 DNA: TGCAGTGCTAGAGACGGGATAGGGGGGAGACCCTACGAGCAGTACTTC
CDR3 length: 15; J gene: TRBJ2-7; V gene: TRBV9; D gene: -; clone size: -; CDR3 protein: CASSVEPVGLYDQYF; CDR3 DNA: TGTGCCAGCAGCGTAGAGCCAGTGGGCCTCTACGATCAGTACTTC
CDR3 length: 14; J gene: TRBJ1-5; V gene: TRBV19; D gene: -; clone size: many; CDR3 protein: CASSSPLNDQPQHF; CDR3 DNA: TGTGCCAGTAGTAGTCCCCTTAACGATCAGCCCCAGCATTTT
CDR3 length: 13; J gene: TRBJ1-1; V gene: TRBV5-1; D gene: -; clone size: -; CDR3 protein: CASSLAHVTEAFF; CDR3 DNA: TGCGCCAGCAGCTTGGCCCACGTCACTGAAGCTTTCTTT
CDR3 length: 18; J gene: TRBJ2-6; V gene: TRBV29-1; D gene: TRBD2; clone size: many; CDR3 protein: CSVEKSGGSSSGANVLTF; CDR3 DNA: TGCAGCGTTGAAAAGTCGGGAGGATCTTCTTCTGGGGCCAACGTCCTGACTTTC
CDR3 length: 15; J gene: TRBJ2-1; V gene: TRBV4-2; D gene: TRBD1; clone size: many; CDR3 protein: CASSKPGQGLNEQFF; CDR3 DNA: TGTGCCAGCAGCAAACCGGGACAGGGGTTGAATGAGCAGTTCTTC
CDR3 length: 14; J gene: TRBJ2-2; V gene: TRBV18; D gene: -; clone size: -; CDR3 protein: CFSSLASSAGELFF; CDR3 DNA: TGTTTCAGCTCACTAGCAAGCAGTGCCGGGGAGCTGTTTTTT
CDR3 length: 13; J gene: TRBJ1-1; V gene: TRBV27; D gene: -; clone size: many; CDR3 protein: CASSFEINTEAFF; CDR3 DNA: TGTGCCAGCAGTTTTGAGATCAACACTGAAGCTTTCTTT
CDR3 length: 17; J gene: TRBJ2-1; V gene: TRBV4-1; D gene: TRBD2; clone size: many; CDR3 protein: CASSQAQLAGVFNEQFF; CDR3 DNA: TGCGCCAGCAGCCAGGCCCAACTAGCGGGAGTGTTCAATGAGCAGTTCTTC
CDR3 length: 15; J gene: TRBJ2-5; V gene: TRBV4-1; D gene: TRBD2; clone size: many; CDR3 protein: CASSQSGRGGETQYF; CDR3 DNA: TGCGCCAGCAGCCAAAGTGGGAGGGGAGGAGAGACCCAGTACTTC
CDR3 length: 15; J gene: TRBJ2-2; V gene: TRBV5-6; D gene: TRBD2; clone size: few; CDR3 protein: CASSYLAGLGGELFF; CDR3 DNA: TGTGCCAGCAGCTATCTAGCGGGACTGGGCGGGGAGCTGTTTTTT
CDR3 length: 14; J gene: TRBJ2-3; V gene: TRBV24-1; D gene: -; clone size: many; CDR3 protein: CATSRQWESDTQYF; CDR3 DNA: TGTGCCACCAGTAGACAGTGGGAGTCAGATACGCAGTATTTT
CDR3 length: 16; J gene: TRBJ2-7; V gene: TRBV28; D gene: -; clone size: many; CDR3 protein: CASSFPLRGPPYEQYF; CDR3 DNA: TGTGCCAGCAGTTTTCCCCTCAGGGGCCCTCCCTACGAGCAGTACTTC
CDR3 length: 12; J gene: TRBJ2-2; V gene: TRBV12-3/TRBV12-4; D gene: -; clone size: many; CDR3 protein: CASSFQGGELFF; CDR3 DNA: TGTGCCAGCAGTTTTCAGGGCGGGGAGCTGTTTTTT
CDR3 length: 13; J gene: TRBJ2-3; V gene: TRBV12-3/TRBV12-4; D gene: -; clone size: many; CDR3 protein: CASNGRDSDTQYF; CDR3 DNA: TGTGCCAGCAACGGCAGAGACTCAGATACGCAGTATTTT
CDR3 length: 14; J gene: TRBJ1-2; V gene: TRBV6-1; D gene: TRBD1; clone size: many; CDR3 protein: CASNLGTGQDGYTF; CDR3 DNA: TGTGCCAGCAACCTAGGGACAGGTCAAGATGGCTACACCTTC
CDR3 length: 13; J gene: TRBJ2-7; V gene: TRBV20-1; D gene: -; clone size: many; CDR3 protein: CSASWGFSYEQYF; CDR3 DNA: TGCAGTGCTAGTTGGGGGTTCTCCTACGAGCAGTACTTC
CDR3 length: 16; J gene: TRBJ2-3; V gene: TRBV4-2; D gene: TRBD2; clone size: few; CDR3 protein: CASIPDSGPSTDTHYF; CDR3 DNA: TGTGCCAGCATCCCCGATAGCGGGCCTAGCACAGATACGCATTATTTT
CDR3 length: 13; J gene: TRBJ2-1; V gene: TRBV29-1; D gene: -; clone size: few; CDR3 protein: CSVEDLASNEQFF; CDR3 DNA: TGCAGCGTTGAAGATCTAGCATCCAATGAGCAGTTCTTC